The rows below give T cell receptor beta chains drawn from one sample of a study of blood T cell repertoires in COVID-19. Libraries were prepared by immunoSEQ multiplex PCR; TCRdb keeps only in-frame clonotypes and omits some of them. Of under 100,000 clones listed, about 80% are singletons. The sequencing input was peripheral blood. Receptors originate from a woman between 40 and 50 years old with active or convalescent COVID-19. Each CDR3 is given with its conserved first and last residue. The listing skips clone size in some rows; elsewhere it reads once, few, many or a size class.

J gene: TRBJ1-5
V gene: TRBV19
clone size: NA
CDR3 protein: CASSMGDRGRNQPQHF

J gene: TRBJ2-3
V gene: TRBV5-8
clone size: NA
CDR3 protein: CASSLGLLAGGPSTDTQYF

J gene: TRBJ1-6
V gene: TRBV6-5
clone size: NA
CDR3 protein: CASSYQAGDNSPLHF

J gene: TRBJ2-7
V gene: TRBV10-1
clone size: NA
CDR3 protein: CASSDASVYEQYF

J gene: TRBJ2-3
V gene: TRBV6-2/TRBV6-3
clone size: NA
CDR3 protein: CASSTRGLRTDTQYF

J gene: TRBJ2-3
V gene: TRBV9
clone size: NA
CDR3 protein: CASSVGLAGVGKTDTQYF

J gene: TRBJ2-5
V gene: TRBV6-2/TRBV6-3
clone size: NA
CDR3 protein: CASSRTGEETQYF

J gene: TRBJ1-2
V gene: TRBV11-2
clone size: NA
CDR3 protein: CASSLVANYGYTF

J gene: TRBJ2-7
V gene: TRBV5-1
clone size: NA
CDR3 protein: CASSLGQGGINEQYF

J gene: TRBJ1-5
V gene: TRBV28
clone size: NA
CDR3 protein: CASSSWGVPTNQPQHF

J gene: TRBJ1-1
V gene: TRBV28
clone size: NA
CDR3 protein: CASSSGQGTSEAFF

J gene: TRBJ1-1
V gene: TRBV28
clone size: NA
CDR3 protein: CASSLWTREAFF

J gene: TRBJ2-7
V gene: TRBV2
clone size: NA
CDR3 protein: CASSRTGHSEQYF

J gene: TRBJ2-7
V gene: TRBV7-2
clone size: NA
CDR3 protein: CASSPVELKYEQYF

J gene: TRBJ1-5
V gene: TRBV28
clone size: NA
CDR3 protein: CASRDHDRGNQPQHF

J gene: TRBJ2-1
V gene: TRBV10-3
clone size: NA
CDR3 protein: CAISGGGNEQFF

J gene: TRBJ1-1
V gene: TRBV28
clone size: NA
CDR3 protein: CASSQIVGTFEAFF

J gene: TRBJ2-5
V gene: TRBV4-1
clone size: NA
CDR3 protein: CASSHGGAQETQYF

J gene: TRBJ2-3
V gene: TRBV7-6
clone size: few
CDR3 protein: CASSPSGGGASADTQYF

J gene: TRBJ1-5
V gene: TRBV12-3/TRBV12-4
clone size: NA
CDR3 protein: CASSWGGDQPQHF

J gene: TRBJ1-6
V gene: TRBV11-3
clone size: NA
CDR3 protein: CASSGQGNSPLHF

J gene: TRBJ1-1
V gene: TRBV6-6
clone size: NA
CDR3 protein: CASSYPEPSAEAFF

J gene: TRBJ2-5
V gene: TRBV6-2/TRBV6-3
clone size: NA
CDR3 protein: CASSQPFLGAGAQYF

J gene: TRBJ1-4
V gene: TRBV5-1
clone size: few
CDR3 protein: CASRGQRAGEIEKLFF

J gene: TRBJ2-1
V gene: TRBV12-1
clone size: NA
CDR3 protein: CASSFRLYNEQFF

J gene: TRBJ1-2
V gene: TRBV20-1
clone size: NA
CDR3 protein: CSASSWGESYTF

J gene: TRBJ2-5
V gene: TRBV18
clone size: once
CDR3 protein: CASSNTGGKTQYF

J gene: TRBJ1-4
V gene: TRBV5-1
clone size: NA
CDR3 protein: CASSVGQGANEKLFF

J gene: TRBJ2-1
V gene: TRBV9
clone size: NA
CDR3 protein: CASSVRGLAGAYNEQFF

J gene: TRBJ1-2
V gene: TRBV5-6
clone size: once
CDR3 protein: CASSLAHGWGYTF

J gene: TRBJ1-1
V gene: TRBV18
clone size: NA
CDR3 protein: CASSRGQGVLAFF

J gene: TRBJ2-1
V gene: TRBV10-1
clone size: NA
CDR3 protein: CASSPGWSYNEQFF

J gene: TRBJ2-7
V gene: TRBV10-3
clone size: NA
CDR3 protein: CAISAVPYEQYF

J gene: TRBJ2-4
V gene: TRBV5-4
clone size: once
CDR3 protein: CASSFNRVNIQYF

J gene: TRBJ1-2
V gene: TRBV4-3
clone size: NA
CDR3 protein: CASSQDKQVCCNTF

J gene: TRBJ2-1
V gene: TRBV11-2
clone size: NA
CDR3 protein: CASSLDSGFSYNEQFF

J gene: TRBJ1-5
V gene: TRBV11-2
clone size: NA
CDR3 protein: CASSLAPPGPQHF

J gene: TRBJ1-4
V gene: TRBV7-8
clone size: NA
CDR3 protein: CASSLARFGGEKLFF

J gene: TRBJ1-5
V gene: TRBV12-3/TRBV12-4
clone size: few
CDR3 protein: CASSGGGNQPQHF

J gene: TRBJ2-7
V gene: TRBV4-1
clone size: NA
CDR3 protein: CASSQDHIEQYF

J gene: TRBJ2-2
V gene: TRBV9
clone size: NA
CDR3 protein: CASSVDGRNTGELFF

J gene: TRBJ2-1
V gene: TRBV27
clone size: NA
CDR3 protein: CASSFRLAGLGFEQFF

J gene: TRBJ1-5
V gene: TRBV10-3
clone size: NA
CDR3 protein: CATMRDSNQPQHF

J gene: TRBJ1-1
V gene: TRBV7-9
clone size: NA
CDR3 protein: CASSLDTPLRGVEAFF

J gene: TRBJ1-6
V gene: TRBV7-9
clone size: NA
CDR3 protein: CASSFVQGFNSPLHF

J gene: TRBJ2-2
V gene: TRBV14
clone size: NA
CDR3 protein: CASSQGAWWAGELFF

J gene: TRBJ2-3
V gene: TRBV7-2
clone size: NA
CDR3 protein: CASSTVGGSTDTQYF

J gene: TRBJ2-7
V gene: TRBV28
clone size: NA
CDR3 protein: CASSPTSGMPYEQYF

J gene: TRBJ2-7
V gene: TRBV19
clone size: once
CDR3 protein: CASSTHGQSYEQYF

J gene: TRBJ2-6
V gene: TRBV4-3
clone size: NA
CDR3 protein: CASSQTGVGANVLTF

J gene: TRBJ2-6
V gene: TRBV5-1
clone size: NA
CDR3 protein: CASSRGTAGANVLTF

J gene: TRBJ2-7
V gene: TRBV7-2
clone size: NA
CDR3 protein: CASSFLQGYEQYF

J gene: TRBJ2-1
V gene: TRBV10-1
clone size: few
CDR3 protein: CASSESTGAGAQNEQFF

J gene: TRBJ2-5
V gene: TRBV11-2
clone size: NA
CDR3 protein: CASSLAPGTQETQYF

J gene: TRBJ2-1
V gene: TRBV28
clone size: NA
CDR3 protein: CASSFFAGSSYNEQFF

J gene: TRBJ2-2
V gene: TRBV5-1
clone size: NA
CDR3 protein: CASSSGGPGELFF

J gene: TRBJ2-5
V gene: TRBV27
clone size: NA
CDR3 protein: CASSLWGTRGETQYF